Sequencing of this T cell receptor (beta chain) was carried out in a study of OX40 agonist ivuxolimab in advanced cancers. TCRdb keeps only in-frame clones here, not all; method: immunoSEQ multiplex PCR. Among about 75,000 clones listed, 85% to 90% were seen once. To note about this clone: Its antigen is unidentified.

The V segment lost 4 bases and the J segment 0 bases; nucleotides outside the gene matches: 5. There are 17 residues in the CDR3. The germline CDR1 and CDR2 sequences are MDHEN and SYDVKM. Notes on the study in general: The average count of expanded clones was higher among CD8+ T cells than among CD4+. At 0.1 to 3.0 mg/kg and by week 6, clonal expansion occurred in CD4+ and CD8+ blood T cells.

The TCR sequence derives from an adult with an advanced solid tumor such as melanoma, head and neck, liver or kidney cancer. Sequences were derived from CD4+ or CD8+ T cells sorted from blood, sampled in a trial of the OX40 agonist ivuxolimab. V gene TRBV28 combines with J gene TRBJ2-6; TRBD1 matches 8 bases. This CDR3 reads CASSSQGVPSGANVLTF. For the CDR3, the DNA is TGTGCCAGCAGTTCACAGGGGGTGCCCTCTGGGGCCAACGTCCTGACTTTC.